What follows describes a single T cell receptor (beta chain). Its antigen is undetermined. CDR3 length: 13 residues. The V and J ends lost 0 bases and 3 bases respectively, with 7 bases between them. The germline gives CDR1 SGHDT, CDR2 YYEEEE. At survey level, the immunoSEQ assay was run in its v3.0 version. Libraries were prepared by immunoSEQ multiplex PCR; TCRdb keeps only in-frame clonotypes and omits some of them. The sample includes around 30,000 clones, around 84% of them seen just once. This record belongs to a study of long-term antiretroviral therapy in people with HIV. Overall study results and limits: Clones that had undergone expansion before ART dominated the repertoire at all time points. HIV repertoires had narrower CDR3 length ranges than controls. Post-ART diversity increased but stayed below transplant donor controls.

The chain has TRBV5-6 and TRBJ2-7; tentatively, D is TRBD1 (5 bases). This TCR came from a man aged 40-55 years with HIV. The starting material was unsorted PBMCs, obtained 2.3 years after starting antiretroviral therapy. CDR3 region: CASSLGGYYEQYF. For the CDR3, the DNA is TGTGCCAGCAGCTTGGGGGGCTACTACGAGCAGTACTTC.